This TCR beta chain originates from a study of T cells in Graves' hyperthyroidism and ophthalmopathy. Patients counted as stable if ophthalmopathy did not develop within 18 months. Germline V CDR1 and CDR2: SGHTA, FQGNSA. V lost 2 bases and J 5 bases, leaving 15 bases between the germline ends. CDR3 length equals 16 residues. This clonotype was detected many times. RNA transcripts were the template for amplifying TCR beta CDR3 regions. Primed by the HTBI set, a first-round RT-PCR was run on the TCR CDR3. TCRdb used MiXCR to reprocess the multiplex PCR reads, holding one entry per CDR3 protein. The sample records about 420,000 distinct CDR3 sequences, around 13% being singletons.

The material sequenced was blood. The source of this sequence is a young woman with Graves' hyperthyroidism. The rearrangement links TRBV7-2 to TRBJ2-2; TRBD1 or TRBD2 may be the D gene (6 bases each). The CDR3: CASSLNTGGVTGELFF. For the CDR3, the DNA is TGTGCCAGCAGCTTAAATACCGGGGGCGTTACCGGGGAGCTGTTTTTT.